The following is a T cell receptor beta chain sequence with its context. What it binds is unknown. The source of the sample is a study of OX40 agonist ivuxolimab in advanced cancers. General study results and limits: CD4+ and CD8+ T cells in blood underwent clonal expansion by week 6 at 0.1 to 3.0 mg/kg.

Sequencing was performed with immunoSEQ multiplex PCR; in TCRdb, only in-frame clones are kept and a portion is missing. The repertoire consists of approximately 69,000 clones, with approximately 86% occurring once and the leading ten covering around 2.8%. Anyone with autoimmune disease history or systemic immunosuppression was excluded. CDR3 length: 16 amino acids. V gave up 5 bases and J gave up 1 base; unmatched junction bases: 8. Germline V CDR1 and CDR2: SGHAT, FQNNGV. The chain joins TRBV11-2 to TRBJ2-1, with TRBD1 matching over 7 bases. This clonotype originated in an adult with an advanced solid tumor such as melanoma, head and neck, liver or kidney cancer. Sequenced material: CD4+ or CD8+ T cells sorted from blood, taken in a trial of the OX40 agonist ivuxolimab. The CDR3 nucleotides are TGTGCCAGCAGCCCCTTGACAGGGTCTTCCTACAATGAGCAGTTCTTC. Its translation is CASSPLTGSSYNEQFF. The full variable domain, in which reference TRBV11-2 and TRBJ2-1 provide the parts outside the CDR3, is EAGVAQSPRYKIIEKRQSVAFWCNPISGHATLYWYQQILGQGPKLLIQFQNNGVVDDSQLPKDRFSAERLKGVDSTLKIQPAKLEDSAVYLCASSPLTGSSYNEQFFGPGTRLTVL.